These T cell receptor beta chains were read from a single sample in a study of T-cell memory formation after mild COVID-19. TCRdb itself ran the 5' RACE reads through MiXCR, one entry per CDR3 protein. In the table there are over 500,000 distinct CDR3 sequences, 17% of which are singletons. Sample: PBMCs or a T cell subset sorted from them (not recorded which). The receptors here all came from an adult woman who had mild COVID-19 (a few samples of this study predate the infection). Cell type and time point are not known. Each CDR3 is given with its conserved first and last residue. Each record gives: clone size, J gene, D gene, V gene, CDR3 DNA, CDR3 protein. A D gene is named only where the DNA matches it firmly. Where a row states a size, it is once, few, many or the class of an expanded clone; other rows omit it.

clone size: many
J gene: TRBJ2-1
D gene: TRBD1
V gene: TRBV7-3
CDR3 DNA: TGTGCCAGCAGCTCCACCGGGACAGGATCGGACCCCACCCTCCATGAGCAGTTCTTC
CDR3 protein: CASSSTGTGSDPTLHEQFF

clone size: -
J gene: TRBJ2-1
D gene: -
V gene: TRBV7-3
CDR3 DNA: TGTGCCAGCAGCTTAACAGGGGGGAGGTACAATGAGCAGTTCTTC
CDR3 protein: CASSLTGGRYNEQFF

clone size: few
J gene: TRBJ1-1
D gene: -
V gene: TRBV5-1
CDR3 DNA: TGCGCCAGCAGGATGGAGATGAACACTGAAGCTTTCTTT
CDR3 protein: CASRMEMNTEAFF

clone size: few
J gene: TRBJ2-1
D gene: TRBD2
V gene: TRBV4-1
CDR3 DNA: TGCGCCAGCAGCCAACAGACTAGCGGGAGGGCCCTGTCGCGGTATGAGCAGTTCTTC
CDR3 protein: CASSQQTSGRALSRYEQFF

clone size: -
J gene: TRBJ1-1
D gene: -
V gene: TRBV5-1
CDR3 DNA: TGCGCCAGCAGTTACCCAGACAGACCGAACACTGAAGCTTTCTTT
CDR3 protein: CASSYPDRPNTEAFF

clone size: -
J gene: TRBJ1-2
D gene: TRBD1
V gene: TRBV20-1
CDR3 DNA: TGCAGTGCTAGGGACAGGGACGACTATGGCTACACCTTC
CDR3 protein: CSARDRDDYGYTF

clone size: few
J gene: TRBJ2-7
D gene: -
V gene: TRBV12-2
CDR3 DNA: TGTGCAAGTCGCCCAGACGGGACAGGACGCCAGGGTCGCGAGCAGTACTTC
CDR3 protein: CASRPDGTGRQGREQYF

clone size: -
J gene: TRBJ2-3
D gene: TRBD1
V gene: TRBV7-3
CDR3 DNA: TGTGCCAGCAGTCGGGGACAGGGGTGGTCAGATACGCAGTATTTT
CDR3 protein: CASSRGQGWSDTQYF

clone size: -
J gene: TRBJ2-7
D gene: -
V gene: TRBV12-3/TRBV12-4
CDR3 DNA: TGTGCCAGCAGTCCCCATCCCCTCTACGAGCAGTACTTC
CDR3 protein: CASSPHPLYEQYF

clone size: -
J gene: TRBJ2-2
D gene: TRBD2
V gene: TRBV10-3
CDR3 DNA: TGTGCCATCGGCAGCGGGAGTTACACCGGGGAGCTGTTTTTT
CDR3 protein: CAIGSGSYTGELFF